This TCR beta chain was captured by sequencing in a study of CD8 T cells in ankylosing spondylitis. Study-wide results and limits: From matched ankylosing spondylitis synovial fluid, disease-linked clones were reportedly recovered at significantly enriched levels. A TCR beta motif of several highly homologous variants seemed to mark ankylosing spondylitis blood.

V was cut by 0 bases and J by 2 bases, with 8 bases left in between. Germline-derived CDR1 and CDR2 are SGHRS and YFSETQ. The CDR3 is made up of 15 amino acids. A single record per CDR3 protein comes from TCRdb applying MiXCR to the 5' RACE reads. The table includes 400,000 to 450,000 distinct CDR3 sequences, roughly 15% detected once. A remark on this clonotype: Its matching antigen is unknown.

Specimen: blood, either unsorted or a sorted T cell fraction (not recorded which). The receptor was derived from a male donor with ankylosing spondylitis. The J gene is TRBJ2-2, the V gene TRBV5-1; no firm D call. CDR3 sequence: CASSLDWGNTGELFF. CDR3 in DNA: TGCGCCAGCAGCTTGGATTGGGGAAACACCGGGGAGCTGTTTTTT. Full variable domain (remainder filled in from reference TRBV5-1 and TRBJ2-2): KAGVTQTPRYLIKTRGQQVTLSCSPISGHRSVSWYQQTPGQGLQFLFEYFSETQRNKGNFPGRFSGRQFSNSRSEMNVSTLELGDSALYLCASSLDWGNTGELFFGEGSRLTVL.